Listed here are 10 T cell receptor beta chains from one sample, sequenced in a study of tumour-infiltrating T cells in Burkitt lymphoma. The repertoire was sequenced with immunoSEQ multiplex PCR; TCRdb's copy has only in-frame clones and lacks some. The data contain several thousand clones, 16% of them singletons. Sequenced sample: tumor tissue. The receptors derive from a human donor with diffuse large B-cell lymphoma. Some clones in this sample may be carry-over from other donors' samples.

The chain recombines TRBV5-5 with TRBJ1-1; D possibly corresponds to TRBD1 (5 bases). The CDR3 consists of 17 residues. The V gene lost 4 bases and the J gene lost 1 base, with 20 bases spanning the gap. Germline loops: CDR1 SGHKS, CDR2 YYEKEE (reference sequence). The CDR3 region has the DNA TGTGCCAGCAGCCAAGATGACAGCCTAACTTGGAACACTGAAGCTTTCTTT. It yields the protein CASSQDDSLTWNTEAFF. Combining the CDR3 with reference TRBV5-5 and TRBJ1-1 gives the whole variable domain DAGVTQSPTHLIKTRGQQVTLRCSPISGHKSVSWYQQVLGQGPQFIFQYYEKEERGRGNFPDRFSARQFPNYSSELNVNALLLGDSALYLCASSQDDSLTWNTEAFFGQGTRLTVV.

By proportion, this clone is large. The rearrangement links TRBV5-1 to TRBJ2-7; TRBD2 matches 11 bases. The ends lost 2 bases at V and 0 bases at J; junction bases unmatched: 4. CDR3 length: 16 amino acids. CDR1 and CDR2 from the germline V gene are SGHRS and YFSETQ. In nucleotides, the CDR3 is TGCGCCAGCAGCTTAAAAACTAGCGGGAGCTCCTACGAGCAGTACTTC. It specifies CASSLKTSGSSYEQYF.

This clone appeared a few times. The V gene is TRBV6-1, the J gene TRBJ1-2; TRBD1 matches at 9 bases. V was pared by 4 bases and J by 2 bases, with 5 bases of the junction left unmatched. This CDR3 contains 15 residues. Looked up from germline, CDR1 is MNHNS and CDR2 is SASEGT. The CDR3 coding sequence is TGTGCCAGCAGTGGAGGGACAGGGAGGAACTATGGCTACACCTTC. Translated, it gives CASSGGTGRNYGYTF.

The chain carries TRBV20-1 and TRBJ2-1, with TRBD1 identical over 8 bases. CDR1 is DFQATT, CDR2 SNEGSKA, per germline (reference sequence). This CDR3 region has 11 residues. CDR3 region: CSPQGVGEQFF. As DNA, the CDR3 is TGCAGCCCACAGGGGGTCGGTGAGCAGTTCTTC.

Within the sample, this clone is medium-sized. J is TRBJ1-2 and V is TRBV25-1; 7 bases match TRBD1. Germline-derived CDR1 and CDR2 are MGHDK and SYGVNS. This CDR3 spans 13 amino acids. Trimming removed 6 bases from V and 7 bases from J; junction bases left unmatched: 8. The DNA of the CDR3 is TGTGCCAGCAGGGACCAGGGGGGACCTGGCTACACCTTC. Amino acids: CASRDQGGPGYTF.

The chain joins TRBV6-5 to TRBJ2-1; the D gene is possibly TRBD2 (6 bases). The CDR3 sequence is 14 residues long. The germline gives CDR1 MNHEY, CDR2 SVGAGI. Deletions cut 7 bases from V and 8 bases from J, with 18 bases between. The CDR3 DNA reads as TGTGCCAGCAAGGACTACCCCATGGAGGATGAGCAGTTCTTC. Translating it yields CASKDYPMEDEQFF.

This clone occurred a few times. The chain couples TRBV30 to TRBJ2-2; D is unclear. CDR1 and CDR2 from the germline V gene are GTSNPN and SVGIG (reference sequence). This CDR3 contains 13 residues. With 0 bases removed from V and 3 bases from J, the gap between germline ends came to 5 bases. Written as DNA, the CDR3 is TGTGCCTGGAGTGTATCCGACACCGGGGAGCTGTTTTTT. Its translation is CAWSVSDTGELFF. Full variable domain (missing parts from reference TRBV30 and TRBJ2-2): SQTIHQWPATLVQPVGSPLSLECTVEGTSNPNLYWYRQAAGRGLQLLFYSVGIGQISSEVPQNLSASRPQDRQFILSSKKLLLSDSGFYLCAWSVSDTGELFFGEGSRLTVL.

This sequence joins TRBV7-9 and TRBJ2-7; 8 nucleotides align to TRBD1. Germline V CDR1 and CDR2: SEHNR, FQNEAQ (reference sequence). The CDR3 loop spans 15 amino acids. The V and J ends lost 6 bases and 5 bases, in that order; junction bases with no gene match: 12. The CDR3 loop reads CASSLVGGQGDEQYF. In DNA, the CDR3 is TGTGCCAGCAGTCTAGTAGGCGGACAGGGAGACGAGCAGTACTTC.

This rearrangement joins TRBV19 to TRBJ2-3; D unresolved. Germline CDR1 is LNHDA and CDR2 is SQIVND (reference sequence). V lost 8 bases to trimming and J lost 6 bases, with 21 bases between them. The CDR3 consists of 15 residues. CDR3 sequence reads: CASGTQTRGRDTQYF. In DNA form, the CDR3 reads TGTGCCAGTGGTACCCAGACCCGCGGTAGGGATACGCAGTATTTT.

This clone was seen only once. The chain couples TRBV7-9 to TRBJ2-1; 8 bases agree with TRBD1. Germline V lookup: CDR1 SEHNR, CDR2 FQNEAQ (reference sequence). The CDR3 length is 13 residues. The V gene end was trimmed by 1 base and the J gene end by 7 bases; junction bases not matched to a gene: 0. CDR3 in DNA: TGTGCCAGCAGCTTAGGGACAGGGAATGAGCAGTTCTTC. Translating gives CASSLGTGNEQFF.